Sequencing of this T cell receptor beta chain was carried out in a study of shared clonotypes between healthy human individuals. Overall study results and limits: Generation probabilities of non-shared clonotypes were lower (relative to those shared by all four donors).

CDR1 SGHDT and CDR2 YYEEEE come from the germline V gene. The V and J ends lost 0 bases and 4 bases respectively, with 2 bases between them. The CDR3 consists of 11 residues. This clone was picked up a small number of times. Its target is unknown. Other nucleotide sequences in the sample specify the same CDR3. Clones were read by immunoSEQ multiplex PCR, and TCRdb kept only the in-frame ones, dropping some. The table records a few hundred thousand clones, about 96% of them present only once. The source is a man aged 25 to 40 in good health. The sample was memory CD8+ T cells sorted from blood. Subset meaning: CD45RO+ cells pooled with CCR7-negative TemRA cells. V gene TRBV5-6 combines with J gene TRBJ2-7, with D hard to call. The CDR3 DNA sequence: TGTGCCAGCAGCTTGGGGTACGAGCAGTACTTC. Its translation: CASSLGYEQYF. Full variable domain (rest looked up from reference TRBV5-6 and TRBJ2-7): DAGVTQSPTHLIKTRGQQVTLRCSPKSGHDTVSWYQQALGQGPQFIFQYYEEEERQRGNFPDRFSGHQFPNYSSELNVNALLLGDSALYLCASSLGYEQYFGPGTRLTVT.